The 11 T cell receptor beta chains presented below share a single source sample, sequenced in a study of Ad26.COV2.S vaccination and SARS-CoV-2 variants. Treatment reported: around 19 received Ad26.COV2.S at low or high dose, single or two shots; roughly five received placebo; per-sample allocation not given. On day 63 after the first injection, vaccine and placebo recipients gave samples. Profiled with immunoSEQ multiplex PCR; TCRdb holds only in-frame clones, not every one. Of roughly 300,000 clones listed, around nine tenths are singletons. Sequences were derived from peripheral blood, sampled in a trial of Ad26.COV2.S vaccine versus placebo. These receptors came from a person between 18 and 60 years old who received the Ad26.COV2.S COVID-19 vaccine or a placebo.

The chain links TRBV9 to TRBJ1-2; D possibly corresponds to TRBD1 (6 bases). V was trimmed by 0 bases and J by 8 bases, leaving 11 bases between them. The CDR3 contains 13 residues. The germline V gene encodes CDR1 SGDLS and CDR2 YYNGEE. The CDR3: CASSVGGALGYTF. DNA of the CDR3: TGTGCCAGCAGCGTAGGGGGGGCACTCGGCTACACCTTC. Using reference TRBV9 and TRBJ1-2 for the parts outside the CDR3, the full variable domain is DSGVTQTPKHLITATGQRVTLRCSPRSGDLSVYWYQQSLDQGLQFLIQYYNGEERAKGNILERFSAQQFPDLHSELNLSSLELGDSALYFCASSVGGALGYTFGSGTRLTVV.

V is TRBV19 and J is TRBJ2-4; 8 positions agree with TRBD1. Germline assignment: CDR1 LNHDA and CDR2 SQIVND (reference sequence). J was trimmed by 7 bases and V by 5 bases; bases with no gene match: 4. The CDR3 length is 13 residues. The CDR3 sequence: CASSPRTGNIQYF. The CDR3 DNA reads TGTGCCAGTAGTCCCCGGACAGGGAACATTCAGTACTTC.

The chain links TRBV12-3 or TRBV12-4 to TRBJ1-1; D is possibly TRBD1 (6 bases). Trimming cost V 3 bases and J 11 bases, with 13 bases left between them. The CDR3 runs to 12 residues. Written as DNA, the CDR3 is TGTGCCAGCAGTTTTTTAAGGACAGCGGCTTTCTTT. This codes for CASSFLRTAAFF.

The genes are TRBV9 and TRBJ2-7; 7 nucleotides align to TRBD2. There are 16 residues in the CDR3. The germline V gene encodes CDR1 SGDLS and CDR2 YYNGEE. V lost 0 bases and J lost 4; bases outside the gene matches: 10. The CDR3 loop is CASSVAAGARRYEQYF. DNA for the CDR3: TGTGCCAGCAGCGTAGCGGCGGGAGCGAGACGTTACGAGCAGTACTTC.

For the CDR3, the DNA is TGTGCCAGCAGCGCAACAGGGCAAGAGACCCAGTACTTC. Protein product: CASSATGQETQYF. V usage is TRBV7-2 and J usage is TRBJ2-5; tentative D call: TRBD1 (6 bases). The CDR3 length is 13 residues. Trimming removed 5 bases at V and 2 bases at J, with 9 bases between. Germline assignment: CDR1 SGHTA and CDR2 FQGNSA.

The V call is TRBV6-2 or TRBV6-3, the J call TRBJ2-7; D is perhaps TRBD1 (5 bases). Per germline, CDR1 MNHEY and CDR2 SVGEGT. This CDR3 has 16 amino acids. V was shortened by 0 bases and J by 4 bases, with 16 bases between the two germline ends. The DNA of the CDR3 is TGTGCCAGCAGTTACTCGATTGGCAGGGTGGAATACGAGCAGTACTTC. This codes for CASSYSIGRVEYEQYF.

On this clone itself: At one end the junction does not follow the germline gene, possibly because of a read error. The chain employs TRBV27 and TRBJ2-5; 7 nucleotides agree with TRBD1. Per the germline V gene, CDR1 is MNHEY and CDR2 is SMNVEV (reference sequence). This CDR3 comprises 14 residues. This CDR3 reads CASSLLQGQGTQYF. CDR3 DNA: TGTGCCAGCAGTTTATTACAGGGGCAAGGGACCCAGTACTTC.

For this clone: Different DNA sequences within this sample yield the same CDR3. V is TRBV5-1 and J is TRBJ2-3; D is tentatively TRBD1 or TRBD2 (5 bases each). Germline loops: CDR1 SGHRS, CDR2 YFSETQ. Deletions cut 5 bases from V and 5 bases from J, with 12 bases between. The CDR3 sequence is 13 residues long. Written as DNA, the CDR3 is TGCGCCAGCAGTCTTGGGGGTGAAGATACGCAGTATTTT. The encoded protein is CASSLGGEDTQYF.

This sequence joins TRBV12-2 and TRBJ1-3; TRBD1, as called in the table, went unchecked against the DNA. TRBV12-2 is marked as a pseudogene. CDR3 length equals 16 residues. The CDR3 nucleotides read TGTGCAAGTCGCTTTCCCGGGACAGAAGCTGGAAACACCATATATTTT. Its translation is CASRFPGTEAGNTIYF.

The table lists this clone with a count of one. This sequence joins TRBV6-5 and TRBJ1-6; TRBD1 might be the D (6 bases). This CDR3 is built from 14 residues. The V gene lost 8 bases and the J gene lost 7 bases, with 15 bases spanning the gap. Germline V lookup: CDR1 MNHEY, CDR2 SVGAGI. CDR3 amino acids: CASSREGGNSPLHF. The CDR3 bases are TGTGCCAGCTCTCGGGAGGGGGGGAATTCACCCCTCCACTTT.

The V call is TRBV9, the J call TRBJ1-4; 7 bases match TRBD1. This CDR3 comprises 17 residues. Trimming at V came to 4 bases and at J to 8 bases, leaving 17 bases not matched to a gene. Germline V gene sequence: CDR1 SGDLS, CDR2 YYNGEE. The CDR3 DNA is TGTGCCAGCAGCCCCTCCGGACAGGCCCATTTTGGGGAAAAACTGTTTTTT. It specifies CASSPSGQAHFGEKLFF.